The TCR beta chain described here comes from a study of cytotoxic CD8 clonotypes in ibrutinib-treated CLL. Study overall: IGHV unmutated around 17; relapsed/refractory about a dozen; treatment-naive around 14. Collecting the response samples happened after a median around twelve months of treatment, with a range of 6 to 36. Regarding the study as a whole: Clonality climbed at ibrutinib response, then dropped toward baseline at progression.

Assay: immunoSEQ multiplex PCR; the TCRdb copy retains only in-frame clones and omits some. Counted here are roughly 23,000 clones, over 70% occurring once; the ten biggest clones make up about 25%. Comment on this clone: Its antigen is undetermined.

V was cut by 7 bases and J by 8 bases, with 17 bases left in between. The CDR3 runs to 13 residues. Looked up from germline, CDR1 is MDHEN and CDR2 is SYDVKM. Material: PBMCs, obtained before ibrutinib treatment. The TCR was taken from a human donor with chronic lymphocytic leukemia. The V and J genes are TRBV28 and TRBJ1-2, with D possibly TRBD1 on 6 matching bases. The CDR3 DNA follows: TGTGCCAGCAAACCGGGGGCGCGAACAGGCTACACCTTC. Amino acids: CASKPGARTGYTF.